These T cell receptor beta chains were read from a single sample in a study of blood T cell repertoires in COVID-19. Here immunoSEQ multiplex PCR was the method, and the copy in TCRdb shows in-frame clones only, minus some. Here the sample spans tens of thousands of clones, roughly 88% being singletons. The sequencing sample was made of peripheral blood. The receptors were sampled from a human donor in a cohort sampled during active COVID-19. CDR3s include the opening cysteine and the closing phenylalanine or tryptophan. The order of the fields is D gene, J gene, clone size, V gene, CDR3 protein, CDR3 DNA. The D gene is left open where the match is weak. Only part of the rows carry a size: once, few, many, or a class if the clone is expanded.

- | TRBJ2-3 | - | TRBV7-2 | CASSGHNTDTQYF | TGTGCCAGCAGCGGGCACAACACAGATACGCAGTATTTT
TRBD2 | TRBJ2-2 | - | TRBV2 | CATARGLSSGELFF | TGTGCTACTGCCCGGGGACTATCGTCCGGGGAGCTGTTTTTT
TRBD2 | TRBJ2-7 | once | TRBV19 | CASSPGLALSHSYEQYF | TGTGCCAGTAGTCCGGGACTAGCGCTTTCTCACTCCTACGAGCAGTACTTC
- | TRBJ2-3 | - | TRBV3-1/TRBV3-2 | CASSQDQSDTQYF | TGTGCCAGCAGCCAAGATCAGTCGGATACGCAGTATTTT
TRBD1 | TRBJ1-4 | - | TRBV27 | CASSLTGVEKLFF | TGTGCCAGCAGCCTTACAGGGGTAGAAAAACTGTTTTTT
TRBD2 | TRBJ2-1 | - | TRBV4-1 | CASSQDGGEASGGGSYNEQFF | TGCGCCAGCAGCCAAGATGGGGGCGAGGCTAGCGGGGGTGGCTCCTACAATGAGCAGTTCTTC
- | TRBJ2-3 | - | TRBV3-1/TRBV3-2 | CASSLSVVRDTQYF | TGTGCCAGCAGCCTGTCCGTTGTTCGGGATACGCAGTATTTT
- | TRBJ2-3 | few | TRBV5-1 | CASSLGLGPDTQYF | TGCGCCAGCAGCTTGGGACTAGGCCCAGATACGCAGTATTTT
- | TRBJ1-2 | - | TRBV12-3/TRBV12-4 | CASSLGAGGYTF | TGTGCCAGCAGTTTAGGGGCCGGAGGCTACACCTTC
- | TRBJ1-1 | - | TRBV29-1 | CSIREAEAFF | TGCAGCATCCGGGAGGCTGAAGCTTTCTTT
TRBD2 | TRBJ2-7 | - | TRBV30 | CAWSVRGSEGYEQYF | TGTGCCTGGAGTGTACGCGGGAGTGAGGGATACGAGCAGTACTTC
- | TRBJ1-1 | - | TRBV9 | CASSVGISVMNTEAFF | TGTGCCAGCAGCGTAGGTATCTCCGTTATGAACACTGAAGCTTTCTTT
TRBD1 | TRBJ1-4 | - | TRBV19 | CASSIHLKGQVGKLFF | TGTGCCAGTAGTATACACCTGAAAGGACAGGTTGGAAAACTGTTTTTT
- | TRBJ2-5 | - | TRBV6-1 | CASSEARTQQETQYF | TGTGCCAGCAGTGAAGCGAGGACACAACAAGAGACCCAGTACTTC
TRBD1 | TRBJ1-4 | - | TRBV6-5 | CASSTGQVPYEKLFF | TGTGCCAGCAGTACCGGACAGGTTCCATATGAAAAACTGTTTTTT
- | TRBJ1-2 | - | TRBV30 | CAWSVLKSQNYGYTF | TGTGCCTGGAGTGTACTAAAGAGTCAGAACTATGGCTACACCTTC
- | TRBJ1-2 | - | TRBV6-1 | CASSENGTPGQGYTF | TGTGCCAGCAGTGAGAACGGGACGCCTGGACAGGGCTACACCTTC
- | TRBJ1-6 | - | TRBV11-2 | CASSLRDISYNSPLHF | TGTGCCAGCAGCTTGAGGGACATCTCCTATAATTCACCCCTCCACTTT
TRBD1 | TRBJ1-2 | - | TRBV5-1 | CASSRPEQGVNYGYTF | TGCGCCAGCAGCCGGCCGGAGCAGGGGGTTAACTATGGCTACACCTTC
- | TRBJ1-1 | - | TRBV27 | CASSFLAGDTEAFF | TGTGCCAGCAGTTTCTTGGCTGGAGACACTGAAGCTTTCTTT
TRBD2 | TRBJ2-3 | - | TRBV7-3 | CASSSDAGGDTQYF | TGTGCCAGCAGTTCTGATGCGGGGGGAGATACGCAGTATTTT
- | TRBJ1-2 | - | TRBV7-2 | CASSLAGTDGYGYTF | TGTGCCAGCAGCTTAGCGGGCACAGACGGCTATGGCTACACCTTC
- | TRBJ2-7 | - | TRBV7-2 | CASSLSGREDEQYF | TGTGCCAGCAGCTTAAGTGGCAGGGAAGACGAGCAGTACTTC
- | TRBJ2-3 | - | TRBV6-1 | CASSEATGSSTDTQYF | TGTGCCAGCAGTGAAGCTACCGGGTCCAGCACAGATACGCAGTATTTT
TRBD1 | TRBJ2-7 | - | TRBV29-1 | CSVGDRGGNEQYF | TGCAGCGTTGGTGACAGGGGGGGGAACGAGCAGTACTTC
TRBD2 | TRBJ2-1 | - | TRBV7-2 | CASSNRAGGYNEQFF | TGTGCCAGCAGCAACCGGGCGGGGGGGTACAATGAGCAGTTCTTC
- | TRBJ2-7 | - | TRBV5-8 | CASSLRGITYEQYF | TGTGCCAGCAGCTTGAGGGGTATTACCTACGAGCAGTACTTC
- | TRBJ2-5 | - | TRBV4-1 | CASSQEGGVQETQYF | TGCGCCAGCAGCCAAGAGGGCGGGGTCCAAGAGACCCAGTACTTC
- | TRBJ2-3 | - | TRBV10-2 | CASSEIADSTDTQYF | TGCGCCAGCAGTGAGATAGCGGACTCCACAGATACGCAGTATTTT
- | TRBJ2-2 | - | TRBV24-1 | CATSDRTRGTGELFF | TGTGCCACCAGTGACCGAACAAGGGGGACCGGGGAGCTGTTTTTT
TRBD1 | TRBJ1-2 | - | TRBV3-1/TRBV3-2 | CASSQGLRDRVADGYTF | TGTGCCAGCAGCCAGGGACTCCGGGACAGGGTTGCGGATGGCTACACCTTC
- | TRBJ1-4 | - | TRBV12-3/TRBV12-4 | CASSLTSELFF | TGTGCCAGCAGTTTAACGAGCGAACTGTTTTTT
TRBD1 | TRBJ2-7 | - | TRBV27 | CASSRLHRGQRVRGPSTYEQYF | TGTGCCAGCAGCAGATTGCACAGGGGGCAAAGAGTTCGGGGCCCATCTACCTACGAGCAGTACTTC
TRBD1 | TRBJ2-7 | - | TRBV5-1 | CASSWGTGYYEQYF | TGCGCCAGCAGCTGGGGGACAGGTTACTACGAGCAGTACTTC
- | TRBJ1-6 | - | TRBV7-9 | CASSPSGPRGGSPLHF | TGTGCCAGCAGCCCGAGCGGTCCCAGGGGTGGATCACCCCTCCACTTT
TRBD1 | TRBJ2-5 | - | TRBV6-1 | CASSESPDRGRETQYF | TGTGCCAGCAGTGAATCTCCGGACAGGGGGCGAGAGACCCAGTACTTC
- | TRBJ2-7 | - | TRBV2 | CASSLAGTAEQYF | TGTGCCAGCAGTTTGGCAGGGACTGCCGAGCAGTACTTC
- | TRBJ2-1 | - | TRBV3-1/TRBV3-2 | CASSATNNYGGEQFF | TGTGCCAGCAGCGCCACTAATAACTACGGGGGTGAGCAGTTCTTC
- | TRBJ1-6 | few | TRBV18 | CASSPGGNSPLHF | TGTGCCAGCTCACCCGGAGGGAATTCACCCCTCCACTTT
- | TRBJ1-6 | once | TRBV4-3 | CASSQVNGRNSPLHF | TGCGCCAGCAGCCAAGTTAATGGGAGGAACTCACCCCTCCACTTT
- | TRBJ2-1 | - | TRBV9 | CASSARLNSYNEQFF | TGTGCCAGCAGCGCCCGACTTAACTCCTACAATGAGCAGTTCTTC
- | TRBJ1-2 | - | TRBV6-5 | CASSSFNYGYTF | TGTGCCAGCAGTTCCTTTAACTATGGCTACACCTTC
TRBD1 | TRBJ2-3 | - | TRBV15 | CATSRAQGADTQYF | TGTGCCACCAGCAGAGCACAGGGGGCAGATACGCAGTATTTT
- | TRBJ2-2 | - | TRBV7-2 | CASSTTGTNTGELFF | TGTGCCAGCAGCACCACCGGGACTAACACCGGGGAGCTGTTTTTT
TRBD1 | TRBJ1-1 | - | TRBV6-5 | CASRLTGTELEAFF | TGTGCCAGCAGGTTGACCGGGACAGAACTTGAAGCTTTCTTT
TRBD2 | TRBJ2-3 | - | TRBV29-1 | CSAPGLAGETDTQYF | TGCAGCGCTCCGGGACTAGCGGGGGAGACAGATACGCAGTATTTT
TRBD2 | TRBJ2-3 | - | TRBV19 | CASSIYPPLAGDTDTQYF | TGTGCCAGTAGTATATACCCCCCCCTAGCGGGGGACACAGATACGCAGTATTTT
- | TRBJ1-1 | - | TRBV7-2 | CASSLGRFSNTEAFF | TGTGCCAGCAGCTTAGGCAGGTTCTCGAACACTGAAGCTTTCTTT
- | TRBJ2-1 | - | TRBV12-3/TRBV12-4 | CASSSASEKRQFF | TGTGCCAGCAGTTCGGCTAGCGAGAAACGGCAGTTCTTC
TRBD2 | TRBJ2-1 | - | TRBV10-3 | CATRTSGIEGEQFF | TGTGCCACACGGACTAGCGGGATCGAAGGTGAGCAGTTCTTC
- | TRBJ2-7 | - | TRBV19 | CASSKAPGSLSYEQYF | TGTGCCAGTAGTAAGGCGCCGGGATCGCTCTCCTACGAGCAGTACTTC
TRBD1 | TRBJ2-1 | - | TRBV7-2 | CASSLAGQGFPNEQFF | TGTGCCAGCAGCTTAGCGGGACAGGGTTTTCCCAATGAGCAGTTCTTC
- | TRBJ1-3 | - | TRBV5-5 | CASSLEIELSGNTIYF | TGTGCCAGCAGCTTGGAGATAGAACTTTCTGGAAACACCATATATTTT
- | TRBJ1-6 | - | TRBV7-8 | CASGLPGLMNSPLHF | TGTGCCAGCGGGCTGCCGGGACTGATGAATTCACCCCTCCACTTT
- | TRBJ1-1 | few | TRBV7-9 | CASSLGLGGTEAFF | TGTGCCAGCAGCTTAGGGTTGGGAGGCACTGAAGCTTTCTTT
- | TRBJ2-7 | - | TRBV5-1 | CASSVIQGNEQYF | TGCGCCAGCAGCGTGATTCAGGGGAACGAGCAGTACTTC
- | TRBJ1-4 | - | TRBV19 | CASSAPGEKLFF | TGTGCCAGTAGTGCCCCGGGAGAAAAACTGTTTTTT
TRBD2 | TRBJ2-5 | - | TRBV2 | CASRFGTSGGKTQYF | TGTGCCAGCAGATTCGGGACTAGCGGGGGAAAGACCCAGTACTTC
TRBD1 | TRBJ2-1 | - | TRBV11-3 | CASSPSGAGQGYNEQFF | TGTGCCAGCAGCCCCTCAGGGGCGGGACAGGGGTACAATGAGCAGTTCTTC